This TCR beta chain was recovered during a study of blood T cells in healthy people across ages. With a J-beta primer mix and a sample-barcoded 5' primer, a second PCR ran roughly 6 to 12 cycles. From each sample, at least 2.5 million paired-end reads containing CDR3 were obtained. Via MiXCR, TCRdb re-called the 5' RACE reads, giving one row per CDR3 protein. The sample has about 800,000 distinct CDR3 sequences, roughly 25% seen once. Whole-study results and caveats: Fewer expanded clones and more diversity marked long-lived versus aged donors.

CDR1 is SGHRS, CDR2 YFSETQ, per germline. The CDR3 totals 14 residues. After removal of 0 bases from V and 4 bases from J, the junction contained 3 bases not matched to a gene. This clonotype has ten or more counts. Antigen unknown. In addition, the sample was reused for a study of T cells of mothers and their children.

The sample comprised blood. This chain connects TRBV5-1 to TRBJ2-5, with 7 bases that match TRBD2. The receptor's source is a boy younger than 18 in good health. For the CDR3, the DNA is TGCGCCAGCAGCTTGGAGGGACTAAGAGAGACCCAGTACTTC. Amino acids: CASSLEGLRETQYF.